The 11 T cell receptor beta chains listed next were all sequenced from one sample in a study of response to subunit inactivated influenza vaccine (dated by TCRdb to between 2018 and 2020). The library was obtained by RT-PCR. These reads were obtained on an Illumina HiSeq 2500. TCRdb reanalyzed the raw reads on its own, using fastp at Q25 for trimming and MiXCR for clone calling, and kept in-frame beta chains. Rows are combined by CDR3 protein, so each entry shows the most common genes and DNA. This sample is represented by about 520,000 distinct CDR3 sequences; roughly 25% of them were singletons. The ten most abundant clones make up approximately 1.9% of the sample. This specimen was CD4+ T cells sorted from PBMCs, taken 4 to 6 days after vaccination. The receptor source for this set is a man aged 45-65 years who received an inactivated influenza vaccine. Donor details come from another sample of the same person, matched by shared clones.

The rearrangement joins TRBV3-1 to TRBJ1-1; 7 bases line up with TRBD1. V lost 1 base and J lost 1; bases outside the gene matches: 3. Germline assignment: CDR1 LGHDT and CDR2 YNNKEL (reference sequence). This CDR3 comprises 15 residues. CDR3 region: CASSQGRTGNTEAFF. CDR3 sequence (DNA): TGTGCCAGCAGCCAAGGCCGGACAGGGAACACTGAAGCTTTCTTT. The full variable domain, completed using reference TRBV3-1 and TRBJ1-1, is DTAVSQTPKYLVTQMGNDKSIKCEQNLGHDTMYWYKQDSKKFLKIMFSYNNKELIINETVPNRFSPKSPDKAHLNLHINSLELGDSAVYFCASSQGRTGNTEAFFGQGTRLTVV.

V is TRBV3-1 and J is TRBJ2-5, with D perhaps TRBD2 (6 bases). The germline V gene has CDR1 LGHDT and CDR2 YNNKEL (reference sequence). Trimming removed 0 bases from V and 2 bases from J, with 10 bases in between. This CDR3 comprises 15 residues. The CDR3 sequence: CASSQDGGTQETQYF. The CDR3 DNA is TGTGCCAGCAGCCAAGATGGGGGGACTCAAGAGACCCAGTACTTC.

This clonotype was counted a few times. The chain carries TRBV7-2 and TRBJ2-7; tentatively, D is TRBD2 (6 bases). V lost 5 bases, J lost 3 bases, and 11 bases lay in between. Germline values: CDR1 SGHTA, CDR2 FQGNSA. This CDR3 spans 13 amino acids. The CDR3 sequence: CASSRDSNYEQYF. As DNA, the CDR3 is TGTGCCAGCAGCCGGGACTCTAACTACGAGCAGTACTTC.

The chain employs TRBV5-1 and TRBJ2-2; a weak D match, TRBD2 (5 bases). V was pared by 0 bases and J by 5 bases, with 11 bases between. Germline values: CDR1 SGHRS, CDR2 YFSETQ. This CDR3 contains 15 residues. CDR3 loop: CASSLGNPGTGELFF. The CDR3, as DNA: TGCGCCAGCAGCTTGGGGAACCCGGGGACCGGGGAGCTGTTTTTT.

This CDR3 is CSARRTSGYTDTQYF. The CDR3 region has the DNA TGCAGTGCTAGGAGGACTAGCGGGTACACAGATACGCAGTATTTT. The J gene is TRBJ2-3, the V gene TRBV20-1, with TRBD2 matching over 11 bases. Germline V lookup: CDR1 DFQATT, CDR2 SNEGSKA (reference sequence). Losses at the gene ends were 3 bases for V and 2 bases for J; bases not matched to a gene: 4. The CDR3 has 15 amino acids.

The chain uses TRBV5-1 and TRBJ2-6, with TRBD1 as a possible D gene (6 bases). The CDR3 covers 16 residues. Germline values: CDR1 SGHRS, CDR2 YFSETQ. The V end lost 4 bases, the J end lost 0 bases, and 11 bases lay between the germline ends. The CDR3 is CASSQGQISGANVLTF. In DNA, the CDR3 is TGCGCCAGCAGCCAGGGACAAATCTCTGGGGCCAACGTCCTGACTTTC.

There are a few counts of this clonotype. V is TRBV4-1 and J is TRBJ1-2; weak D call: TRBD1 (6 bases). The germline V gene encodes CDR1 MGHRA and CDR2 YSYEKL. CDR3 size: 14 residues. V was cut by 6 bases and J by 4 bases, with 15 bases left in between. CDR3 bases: TGCGCCAGCAGGGGGGGGCCGTCATCCTATGGCTACACCTTC. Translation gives CASRGGPSSYGYTF.

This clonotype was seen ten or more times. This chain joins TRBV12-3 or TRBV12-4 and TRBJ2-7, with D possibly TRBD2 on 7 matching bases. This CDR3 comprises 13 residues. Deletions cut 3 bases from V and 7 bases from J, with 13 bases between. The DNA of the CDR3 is TGTGCCAGCAGTTTTGAACAGGGAGGGGAGCAGTACTTC. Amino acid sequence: CASSFEQGGEQYF.

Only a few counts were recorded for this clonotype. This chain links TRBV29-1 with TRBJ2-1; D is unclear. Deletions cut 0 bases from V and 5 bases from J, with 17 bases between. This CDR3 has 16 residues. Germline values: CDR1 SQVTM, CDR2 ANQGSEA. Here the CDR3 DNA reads TGCAGCGTTGAAGATGAGAATTTAGTAGTCGACAATGAGCAGTTCTTC. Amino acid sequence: CSVEDENLVVDNEQFF.

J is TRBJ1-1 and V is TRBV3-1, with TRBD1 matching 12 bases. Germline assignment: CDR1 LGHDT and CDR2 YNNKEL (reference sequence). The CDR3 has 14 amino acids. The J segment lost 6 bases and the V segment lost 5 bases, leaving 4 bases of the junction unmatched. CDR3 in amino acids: CASSSGQGAAEAFF. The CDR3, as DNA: TGTGCCAGCAGCTCGGGACAGGGGGCCGCTGAAGCTTTCTTT.

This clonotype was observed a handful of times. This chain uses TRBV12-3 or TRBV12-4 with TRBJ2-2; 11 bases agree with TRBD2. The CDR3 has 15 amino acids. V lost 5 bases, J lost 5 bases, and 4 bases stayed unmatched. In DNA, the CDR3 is TGTGCCAGCAGTAAAGGACTAGCGGGTACCGGGGAGCTGTTTTTT. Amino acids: CASSKGLAGTGELFF.